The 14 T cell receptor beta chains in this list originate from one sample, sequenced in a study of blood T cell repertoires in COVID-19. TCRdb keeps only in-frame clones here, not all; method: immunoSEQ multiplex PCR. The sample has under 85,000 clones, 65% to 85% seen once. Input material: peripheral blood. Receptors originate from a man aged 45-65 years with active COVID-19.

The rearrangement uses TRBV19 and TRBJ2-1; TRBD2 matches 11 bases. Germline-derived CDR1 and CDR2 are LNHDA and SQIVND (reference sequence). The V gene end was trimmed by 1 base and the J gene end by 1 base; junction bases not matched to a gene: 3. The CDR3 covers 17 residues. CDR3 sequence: CASSIVGLAESYNEQFF. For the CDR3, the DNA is TGTGCCAGTAGTATAGTGGGACTAGCGGAGTCCTACAATGAGCAGTTCTTC.

CDR3 bases: TGTGCCAGCAGCCTCTATTACGGGGTCTACAATGAGCAGTTCTTC. Its protein product is CASSLYYGVYNEQFF. The chain is built from TRBV9 and TRBJ2-1, with D perhaps matching TRBD2 (5 bases). The V end lost 4 bases, the J end lost 3 bases, and 14 bases lay between the germline ends. Germline V gene lookup returns CDR1 SGDLS and CDR2 YYNGEE. This CDR3 has 15 amino acids.

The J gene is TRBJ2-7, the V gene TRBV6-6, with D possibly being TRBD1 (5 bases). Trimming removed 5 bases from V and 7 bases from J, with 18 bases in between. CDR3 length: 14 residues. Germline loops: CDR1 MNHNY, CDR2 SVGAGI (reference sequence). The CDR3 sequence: CASSRGNGALEQYF. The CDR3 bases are TGTGCCAGCAGTAGAGGAAATGGGGCCTTGGAGCAGTACTTC.

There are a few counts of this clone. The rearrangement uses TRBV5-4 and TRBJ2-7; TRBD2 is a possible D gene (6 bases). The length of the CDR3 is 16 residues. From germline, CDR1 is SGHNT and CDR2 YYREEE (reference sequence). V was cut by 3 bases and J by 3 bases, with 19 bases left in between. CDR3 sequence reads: CASSSSDSGVLYEQYF. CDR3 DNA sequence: TGTGCCAGCAGCTCGAGTGATAGCGGCGTACTCTACGAGCAGTACTTC.

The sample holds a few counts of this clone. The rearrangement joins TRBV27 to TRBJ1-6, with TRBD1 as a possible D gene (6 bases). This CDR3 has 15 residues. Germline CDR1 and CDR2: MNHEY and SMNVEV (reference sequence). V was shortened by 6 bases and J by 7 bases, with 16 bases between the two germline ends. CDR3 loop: CASSLFGGRNSPLHF. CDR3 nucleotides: TGTGCCAGCAGCCTCTTTGGGGGCAGAAATTCACCCCTCCACTTT.

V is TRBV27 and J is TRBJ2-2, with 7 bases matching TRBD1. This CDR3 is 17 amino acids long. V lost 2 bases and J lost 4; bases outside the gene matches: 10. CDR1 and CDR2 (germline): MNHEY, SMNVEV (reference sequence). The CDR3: CASSLLGQTRGTGELFF. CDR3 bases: TGTGCCAGCAGTTTACTGGGACAGACGAGGGGCACCGGGGAGCTGTTTTTT.

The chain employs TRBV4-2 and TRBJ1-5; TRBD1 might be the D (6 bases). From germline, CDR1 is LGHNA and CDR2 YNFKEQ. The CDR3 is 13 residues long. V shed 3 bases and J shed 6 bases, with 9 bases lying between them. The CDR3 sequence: CASSQGAGQPQHF. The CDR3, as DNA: TGTGCCAGCAGCCAGGGGGCAGGTCAGCCCCAGCATTTT.

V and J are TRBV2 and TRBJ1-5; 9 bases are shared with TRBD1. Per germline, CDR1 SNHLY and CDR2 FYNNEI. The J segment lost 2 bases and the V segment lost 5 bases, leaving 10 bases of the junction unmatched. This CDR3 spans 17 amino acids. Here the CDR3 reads CASSPGQGVFGNQPQHF. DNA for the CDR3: TGTGCCAGCAGTCCGGGACAGGGAGTATTCGGCAATCAGCCCCAGCATTTT.

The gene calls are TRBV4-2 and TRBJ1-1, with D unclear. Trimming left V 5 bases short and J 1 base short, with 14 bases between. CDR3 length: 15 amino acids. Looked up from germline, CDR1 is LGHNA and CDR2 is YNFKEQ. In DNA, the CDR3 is TGTGCCAGCAGCAGCCAAACGACGGGGAACACTGAAGCTTTCTTT. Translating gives CASSSQTTGNTEAFF.

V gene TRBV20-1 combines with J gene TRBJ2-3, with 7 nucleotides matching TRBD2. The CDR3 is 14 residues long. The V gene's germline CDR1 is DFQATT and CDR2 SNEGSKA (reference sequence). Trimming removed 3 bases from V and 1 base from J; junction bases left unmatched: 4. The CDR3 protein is CSASASGRTDTQYF. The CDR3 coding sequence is TGCAGTGCTAGTGCTAGCGGACGCACAGATACGCAGTATTTT.

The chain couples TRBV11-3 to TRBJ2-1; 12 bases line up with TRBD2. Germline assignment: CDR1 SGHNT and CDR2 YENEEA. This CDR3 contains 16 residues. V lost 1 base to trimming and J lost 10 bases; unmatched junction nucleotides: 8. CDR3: CASSLGRTSGTGEQFF. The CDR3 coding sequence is TGTGCCAGCAGCTTAGGACGGACTAGCGGGACGGGGGAGCAGTTCTTC.

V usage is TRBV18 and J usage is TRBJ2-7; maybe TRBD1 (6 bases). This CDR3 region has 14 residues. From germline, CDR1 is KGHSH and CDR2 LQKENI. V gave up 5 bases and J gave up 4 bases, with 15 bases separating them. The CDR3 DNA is TGTGCCAGCTCATCAGGGGCCCCGGCATACGAGCAGTACTTC. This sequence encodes CASSSGAPAYEQYF.

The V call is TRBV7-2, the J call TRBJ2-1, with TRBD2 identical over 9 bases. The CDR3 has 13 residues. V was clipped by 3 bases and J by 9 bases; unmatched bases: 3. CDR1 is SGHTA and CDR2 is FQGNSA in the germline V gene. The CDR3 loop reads CASSLREGGEQFF. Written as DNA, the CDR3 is TGTGCCAGCAGCTTGCGGGAGGGAGGTGAGCAGTTCTTC. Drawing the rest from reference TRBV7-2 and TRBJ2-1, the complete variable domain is GAGVSQSPSNKVTEKGKDVELRCDPISGHTALYWYRQSLGQGLEFLIYFQGNSAPDKSGLPSDRFSAERTGGSVSTLTIQRTQQEDSAVYLCASSLREGGEQFFGPGTRLTVL.

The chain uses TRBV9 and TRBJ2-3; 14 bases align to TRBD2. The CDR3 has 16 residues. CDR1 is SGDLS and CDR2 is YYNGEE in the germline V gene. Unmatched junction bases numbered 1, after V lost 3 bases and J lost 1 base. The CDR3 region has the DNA TGTGCCAGCAGCGCGGGACTAGCGGGGGGCACAGATACGCAGTATTTT. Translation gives CASSAGLAGGTDTQYF.